A single sample is the source of the 27 T cell receptor beta chains below, sequenced in a study of cytomegalovirus exposure and HLA in healthy donors (dated by TCRdb to about 2017). The library was produced with the immunoSEQ multiplex PCR assay. For the multiplex PCR, a mixture combining 60 forward primers for TCR Vbeta segments and 13 reverse primers for TCR Jbeta segments was used. The source is immuneACCESS, and TCRdb retained only in-frame sequences with V and J called. Part of the clones is not carried over; for the studies checked, unresolved V genes explain less than half of this, and the remainder is unexplained. The sample table lists about 190,000 clones, about 81% of them with a count of one. The ten largest clones represent over 4% of the sample. The sequenced material came from PBMCs. These receptor sequences come from a man aged 25-40 years in good health and CMV-seropositive.

The V and J genes are TRBV6-6 and TRBJ2-7; 9 positions agree with TRBD2. This CDR3 comprises 15 residues. Losses at the gene ends were 2 bases for V and 6 bases for J; bases not matched to a gene: 8. Per the germline V gene, CDR1 is MNHNY and CDR2 is SVGAGI (reference sequence). The CDR3 is CASSYGSSGKAEQYF. The CDR3 DNA reads TGTGCCAGCAGTTACGGGTCTAGCGGGAAGGCCGAGCAGTACTTC.

The gene calls are TRBV5-4 and TRBJ1-4; D not resolved. Per the germline V gene, CDR1 is SGHNT and CDR2 is YYREEE (reference sequence). With 4 bases removed from V and 0 bases from J, the gap between germline ends came to 10 bases. CDR3 length: 15 residues. DNA of the CDR3: TGTGCCAGCAGCCCTAGACCTGCAACTAATGAAAAACTGTTTTTT. Translation gives CASSPRPATNEKLFF.

V is TRBV9 and J is TRBJ1-5; a weak D match, TRBD1 (5 bases). Germline-derived CDR1 and CDR2 are SGDLS and YYNGEE. CDR3 length equals 17 residues. The ends were cut back, 4 bases at V and 4 bases at J, with 21 bases in the middle. DNA for the CDR3: TGTGCCAGCAGCCCACCTCCGGGTGGGGCGTGGAATCAGCCCCAGCATTTT. Its protein product is CASSPPPGGAWNQPQHF.

This chain uses TRBV6-6 with TRBJ1-2; 7 nucleotides agree with TRBD1. The CDR3 covers 14 residues. The V and J ends lost 10 bases and 6 bases, in that order; junction bases with no gene match: 14. Germline lookup yields CDR1 MNHNY and CDR2 SVGAGI (reference sequence). CDR3 bases: TGTGCCACCCTCCTCGCGACAGGGTCGGATGGCTACACCTTC. This translates into CATLLATGSDGYTF.

CDR3 nucleotide sequence: TGTGCCAGTAGTAGACTAGGGACGGGGGGGGCTGAAGCTTTCTTT. Translation: CASSRLGTGGAEAFF. The rearrangement links TRBV19 to TRBJ1-1; possible D gene TRBD1, 5 bases. This CDR3 comprises 15 residues. The germline CDR1 and CDR2 sequences are LNHDA and SQIVND (reference sequence). Trimming cost V 4 bases and J 6 bases, with 18 bases left between them.

The chain is built from TRBV19 and TRBJ1-1; weak D call: TRBD1 (6 bases). CDR1 LNHDA and CDR2 SQIVND come from the germline V gene (reference sequence). CDR3 length: 13 amino acids. V was pared by 6 bases and J by 3 bases, with 11 bases between. The DNA of the CDR3 is TGTGCCAGTAGCAACCGACAGGACACTGAAGCTTTCTTT. It specifies CASSNRQDTEAFF.

The V and J genes are TRBV5-6 and TRBJ1-2, with 7 bases fitting TRBD1. This CDR3 is built from 14 residues. V dropped 2 bases and J dropped 5; count of bases not matched to a gene: 6. Germline V CDR1 and CDR2: SGHDT, YYEEEE. The CDR3 nucleotides read TGTGCCAGCAGCTTCTCAAACAGGGGATATGGCTACACCTTC. Translated: CASSFSNRGYGYTF.

The chain has TRBV5-5 and TRBJ1-5, with 11 bases identical to TRBD1. The length of the CDR3 is 16 residues. Germline CDR1 SGHKS, CDR2 YYEKEE (reference sequence). Unmatched junction bases numbered 6, after V lost 0 bases and J lost 7 bases. The CDR3 protein is CASSLEGQGAWQPQHF. In DNA form, the CDR3 reads TGTGCCAGCAGCTTGGAAGGACAGGGGGCCTGGCAGCCCCAGCATTTT.

This chain connects TRBV6-1 to TRBJ2-7; perhaps TRBD1 as D (5 bases). This CDR3 is 15 amino acids long. V dropped 0 bases and J dropped 3 bases, with 12 bases sitting between them. The germline CDR1 and CDR2 sequences are MNHNS and SASEGT. CDR3 protein: CASSEAGARNYEQYF. The CDR3 nucleotides are TGTGCCAGCAGTGAAGCTGGGGCTAGAAACTACGAGCAGTACTTC.

The chain joins TRBV7-9 to TRBJ1-1; 8 bases map to TRBD1. The CDR3 has 15 residues. Germline V gives CDR1 SEHNR, CDR2 FQNEAQ (reference sequence). V was pared by 5 bases and J by 4 bases, with 9 bases of the junction left unmatched. Written as DNA, the CDR3 is TGTGCCAGCAGCGCCCCCCGACAGGGGAGCACTGAAGCTTTCTTT. It codes for CASSAPRQGSTEAFF. Filled out from reference TRBV7-9 and TRBJ1-1, the complete variable domain reads DTGVSQNPRHKITKRGQNVTFRCDPISEHNRLYWYRQTLGQGPEFLTYFQNEAQLEKSRLLSDRFSAERPKGSFSTLEIQRTEQGDSAMYLCASSAPRQGSTEAFFGQGTRLTVV.

V usage is TRBV6-5 and J usage is TRBJ2-5, with 9 nucleotides matching TRBD2. Germline V gene data show CDR1 as MNHEY and CDR2 as SVGAGI. V shed 9 bases, J shed 4 bases, and the junction held 3 bases outside the gene matches. There are 12 residues in the CDR3. The CDR3 DNA is TGTGCCAGTCGGCGGGGGGGAGAGACCCAGTACTTC. Protein sequence: CASRRGGETQYF.

The gene calls are TRBV7-9 and TRBJ2-7; 8 bases are a match to TRBD1. Looked up from germline, CDR1 is SEHNR and CDR2 is FQNEAQ (reference sequence). V trimming: 6 bases; J trimming: 0 bases; junction bases outside the gene matches: 4. This CDR3 contains 14 residues. CDR3 sequence reads: CASSVDRVSYEQYF. CDR3 DNA: TGTGCCAGCAGTGTGGACAGGGTCTCCTACGAGCAGTACTTC. The full variable domain, its missing parts supplied by reference TRBV7-9 and TRBJ2-7, is DTGVSQNPRHKITKRGQNVTFRCDPISEHNRLYWYRQTLGQGPEFLTYFQNEAQLEKSRLLSDRFSAERPKGSFSTLEIQRTEQGDSAMYLCASSVDRVSYEQYFGPGTRLTVT.

V usage is TRBV11-2 and J usage is TRBJ1-1, with D possibly matching TRBD1 (5 bases). Looked up from germline, CDR1 is SGHAT and CDR2 is FQNNGV. The V gene lost 5 bases and the J gene lost 4 bases, with 14 bases spanning the gap. CDR3 length: 14 residues. The CDR3 reads CASSLAGGGTEAFF. CDR3 sequence (DNA): TGTGCCAGCAGCCTCGCGGGGGGAGGCACTGAAGCTTTCTTT.

This chain joins TRBV6-5 and TRBJ1-5; D is unresolved. Trimming stripped 0 bases from V and 7 bases from J, with 13 bases between. The CDR3 contains 15 residues. The germline V gene has CDR1 MNHEY and CDR2 SVGAGI. CDR3 loop: CASSYSKRSNQPQHF. Written as DNA, the CDR3 is TGTGCCAGCAGTTACTCGAAGAGGTCAAACCAGCCCCAGCATTTT.

This sequence joins TRBV19 and TRBJ1-1; no clear D gene. Trimming pared 4 bases from V and 2 bases from J, leaving 5 bases between. Germline CDR1 is LNHDA and CDR2 is SQIVND (reference sequence). The CDR3 consists of 12 residues. DNA of the CDR3: TGTGCCAGTAGTACGTTTAACACTGAAGCTTTCTTT. Translating gives CASSTFNTEAFF. The full variable domain, completed using reference TRBV19 and TRBJ1-1, is DGGITQSPKYLFRKEGQNVTLSCEQNLNHDAMYWYRQDPGQGLRLIYYSQIVNDFQKGDIAEGYSVSREKKESFPLTVTSAQKNPTAFYLCASSTFNTEAFFGQGTRLTVV.

This chain links TRBV13 with TRBJ2-1, with 7 bases that match TRBD2. This CDR3 has 15 amino acids. CDR1 PRHDT and CDR2 FYEKMQ come from the germline V gene (reference sequence). Trimming cost V 8 bases and J 8 bases; bases outside gene matches: 15. The CDR3 protein is CASPTGGGRWDEQFF. In DNA form, the CDR3 reads TGTGCCAGCCCTACCGGCGGGGGACGGTGGGATGAGCAGTTCTTC.

The rearrangement links TRBV30 to TRBJ2-7, with D possibly matching TRBD2 (6 bases). CDR1 and CDR2 (germline): GTSNPN, SVGIG (reference sequence). The CDR3 consists of 12 residues. Trimming shortened V by 7 bases and J by 4 bases, and 14 bases separated the two germline ends. CDR3 region: CAYGGGPYEQYF. The CDR3 DNA reads as TGTGCCTATGGGGGAGGACCTTACGAGCAGTACTTC.

The genes are TRBV2 and TRBJ1-2; 7 bases match TRBD1. J lost 5 bases, V lost 6 bases, and 6 bases had no gene match. The CDR3 runs to 13 residues. Germline V gene lookup returns CDR1 SNHLY and CDR2 FYNNEI. The CDR3 coding sequence is TGTGCCAGCAGACCCGGGACAGATTATGGCTACACCTTC. Translated, it gives CASRPGTDYGYTF.

The chain recombines TRBV6-6 with TRBJ1-5; possibly TRBD1 for D (6 bases). Trimming left V 6 bases short and J 3 bases short, with 15 bases between. Germline V gene data show CDR1 as MNHNY and CDR2 as SVGAGI (reference sequence). CDR3 length: 15 amino acids. In nucleotides, the CDR3 is TGTGCCAGCAGCCCACAGGGATGGAACAATCAGCCCCAGCATTTT. This encodes CASSPQGWNNQPQHF.

V gene TRBV9 combines with J gene TRBJ1-6; weak D call: TRBD1 (5 bases). V was shortened by 0 bases and J by 9 bases, with 10 bases between the two germline ends. Germline V gene data show CDR1 as SGDLS and CDR2 as YYNGEE. CDR3 length: 14 residues. The CDR3 loop reads CASSVVGGSSPLHF. The CDR3 DNA reads TGTGCCAGCAGCGTAGTGGGGGGGAGTTCACCCCTCCACTTT.

This chain uses TRBV6-5 with TRBJ1-2; D gene uncertain. The CDR3 loop spans 12 amino acids. The germline V gene has CDR1 MNHEY and CDR2 SVGAGI. V was pared by 2 bases and J by 9 bases, with 10 bases between. The CDR3: CASSYNRYSYTF. As DNA, the CDR3 is TGTGCCAGCAGTTACAACCGTTACAGCTACACCTTC.

The rearrangement uses TRBV6-5 and TRBJ2-5, with TRBD1 matching over 10 bases. Germline V gene sequence: CDR1 MNHEY, CDR2 SVGAGI. CDR3 size: 15 residues. J lost 4 bases, V lost 2 bases, and 4 bases had no gene match. The CDR3 sequence is CASSYPGTGVETQYF. CDR3 nucleotides: TGTGCCAGCAGTTACCCCGGGACAGGGGTAGAGACCCAGTACTTC.

The chain is built from TRBV4-2 and TRBJ1-5, with a tentative D call TRBD1 (6 bases). CDR3 length: 16 amino acids. CDR1 is LGHNA and CDR2 is YNFKEQ in the germline V gene. Trimming took off 4 bases at V and 1 base at J, with 14 bases between the two ends. The CDR3 loop is CASSRPEGGSNQPQHF. CDR3 DNA sequence: TGTGCCAGCAGCCGCCCCGAAGGGGGAAGCAATCAGCCCCAGCATTTT.

V and J are TRBV9 and TRBJ2-7, with a possible D match to TRBD2 (6 bases). This CDR3 has 15 amino acids. V lost 6 bases, J lost 1 base, and 17 bases lay in between. The germline V gene has CDR1 SGDLS and CDR2 YYNGEE. CDR3 loop: CASNRDGAGSYEQYF. The CDR3 nucleotides are TGTGCCAGCAACCGTGACGGTGCGGGATCCTACGAGCAGTACTTC.

The DNA for the CDR3 is TGTGCCTGGAGACCCAGGGGGTCAGATAGCACTGAAGCTTTCTTT. Translation gives CAWRPRGSDSTEAFF. The V call is TRBV30, the J call TRBJ1-1, with 7 bases identical to TRBD1. This CDR3 comprises 15 residues. Germline CDR1 GTSNPN, CDR2 SVGIG (reference sequence). V was clipped by 3 bases and J by 4 bases; unmatched bases: 11.

The chain couples TRBV4-3 to TRBJ2-2; 10 bases align to TRBD1. Per the germline V gene, CDR1 is LGHNA and CDR2 is YSLEER. The V gene end was trimmed by 2 bases and the J gene end by 0 bases; junction bases not matched to a gene: 6. The CDR3 is made up of 18 amino acids. For the CDR3, the DNA is TGCGCCAGCAGCCAACCCCGGGACAGGGGCGCGAACACCGGGGAGCTGTTTTTT. It codes for CASSQPRDRGANTGELFF.

The chain uses TRBV19 and TRBJ2-5; TRBD2 agrees at 11 bases. CDR1 and CDR2 (germline): LNHDA, SQIVND (reference sequence). There are 16 residues in the CDR3. Trimming removed 6 bases from V and 2 bases from J; junction bases left unmatched: 8. For the CDR3, the DNA is TGTGCCAGTAGCCGGGGGGGGACTAGCGGTCAAGAGACCCAGTACTTC. Translation gives CASSRGGTSGQETQYF.